Detailed here is one T cell receptor (beta chain). V lost 10 bases to trimming and J lost 0 bases, with 12 bases between them. This CDR3 has 14 amino acids. CDR1 is KGHDR and CDR2 is SFDVKD in the germline V gene. The entry originates in a study of blood T cell repertoires in COVID-19. Background on the study: Acute and convalescent COVID-19 specimens originated in the United States, Italy and Spain.

Per the study methods: Amplification with reference gene primers provided the estimates of nucleated cell counts. TCRdb keeps only in-frame clones here, not all; method: immunoSEQ multiplex PCR. Clone size and the V and J calls come from that table; the DNA yielded D and trimming. The sample includes approximately 170,000 clones, approximately 86% of them seen just once. This clonotype was obtained from a man aged 70 or older with acute or convalescent COVID-19. The sample was peripheral blood. This chain uses TRBV24-1 with TRBJ1-5; D might be TRBD1 (6 bases). The CDR3 nucleotides read TGTGCCACTGGGGGCAGAGATAGCAATCAGCCCCAGCATTTT. It yields the protein CATGGRDSNQPQHF.